This T cell receptor beta chain was sequenced during a study of blood T cell repertoires in COVID-19. Background on the study: Samples of COVID-19 (acute and convalescent) were obtained from the United States, Italy and Spain.

Here immunoSEQ multiplex PCR was the method, and the copy in TCRdb shows in-frame clones only, minus some. The sample includes 100,000 to 150,000 clones, around 90% of them seen just once. The sequenced material came from peripheral blood. The clonotype comes from a woman in her fifties or sixties with active or convalescent COVID-19.

The CDR3 sequence is CAISESTSGTYEQYF. In DNA, the CDR3 is TGTGCCATCAGTGAGTCGACTAGCGGAACCTACGAGCAGTACTTC. The V gene is TRBV10-3, the J gene TRBJ2-7, with 9 bases matching TRBD2. Germline CDR1 reads ENHRY; CDR2 reads SYGVKD. The CDR3 spans 15 residues. The V and J ends lost 0 bases and 2 bases, in that order; junction bases with no gene match: 2.